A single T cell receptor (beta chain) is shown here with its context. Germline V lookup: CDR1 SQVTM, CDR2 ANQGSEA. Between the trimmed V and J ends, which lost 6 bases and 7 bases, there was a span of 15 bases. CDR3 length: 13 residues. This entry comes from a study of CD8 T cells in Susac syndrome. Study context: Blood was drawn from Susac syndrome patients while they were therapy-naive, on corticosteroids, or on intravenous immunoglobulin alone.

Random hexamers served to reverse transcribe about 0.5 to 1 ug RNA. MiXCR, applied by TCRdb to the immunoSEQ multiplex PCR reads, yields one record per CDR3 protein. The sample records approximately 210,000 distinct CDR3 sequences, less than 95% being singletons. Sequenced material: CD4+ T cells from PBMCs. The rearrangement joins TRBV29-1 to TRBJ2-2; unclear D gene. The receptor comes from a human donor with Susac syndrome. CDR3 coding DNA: TGCAGCGTCTCTCTCTATGAGATCGGGGAGCTGTTTTTT. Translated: CSVSLYEIGELFF.